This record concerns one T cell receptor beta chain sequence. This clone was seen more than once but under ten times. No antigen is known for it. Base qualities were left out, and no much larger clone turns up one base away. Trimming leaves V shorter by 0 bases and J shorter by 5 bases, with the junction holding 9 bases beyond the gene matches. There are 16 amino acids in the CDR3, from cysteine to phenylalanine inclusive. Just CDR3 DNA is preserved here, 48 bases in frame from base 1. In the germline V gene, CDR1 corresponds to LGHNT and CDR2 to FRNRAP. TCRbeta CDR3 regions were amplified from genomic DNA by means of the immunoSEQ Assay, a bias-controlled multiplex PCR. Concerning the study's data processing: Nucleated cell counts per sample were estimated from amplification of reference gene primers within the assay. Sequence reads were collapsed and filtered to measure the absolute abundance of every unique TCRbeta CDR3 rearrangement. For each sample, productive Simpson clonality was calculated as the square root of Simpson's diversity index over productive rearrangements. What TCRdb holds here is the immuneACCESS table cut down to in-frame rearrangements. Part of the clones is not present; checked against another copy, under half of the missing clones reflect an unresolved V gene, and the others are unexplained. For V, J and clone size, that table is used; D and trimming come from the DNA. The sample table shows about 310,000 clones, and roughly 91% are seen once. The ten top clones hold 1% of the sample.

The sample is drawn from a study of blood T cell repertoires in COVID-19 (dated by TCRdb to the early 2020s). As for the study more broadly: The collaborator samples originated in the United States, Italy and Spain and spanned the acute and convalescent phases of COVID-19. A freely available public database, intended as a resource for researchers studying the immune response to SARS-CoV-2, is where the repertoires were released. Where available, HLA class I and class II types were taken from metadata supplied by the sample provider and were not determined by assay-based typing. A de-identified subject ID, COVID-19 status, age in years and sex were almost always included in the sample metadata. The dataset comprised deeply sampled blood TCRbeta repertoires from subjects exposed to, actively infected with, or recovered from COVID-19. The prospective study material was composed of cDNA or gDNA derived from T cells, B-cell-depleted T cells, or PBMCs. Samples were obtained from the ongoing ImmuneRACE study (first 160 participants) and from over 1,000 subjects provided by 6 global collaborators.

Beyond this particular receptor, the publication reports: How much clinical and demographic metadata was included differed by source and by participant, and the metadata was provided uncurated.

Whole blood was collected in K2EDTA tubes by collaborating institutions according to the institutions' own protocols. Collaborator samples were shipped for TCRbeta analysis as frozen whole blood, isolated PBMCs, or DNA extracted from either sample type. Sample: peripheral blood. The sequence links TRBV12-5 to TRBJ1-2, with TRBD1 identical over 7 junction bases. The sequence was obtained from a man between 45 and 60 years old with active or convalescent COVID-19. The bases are TGTGCTAGTGGTTTGGTACTGGGCAGGGGGAGATATGGCTACACCTTC. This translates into CASGLVLGRGRYGYTF.